This T cell receptor (beta chain) was found in a study of CD8 T cells in ankylosing spondylitis. Study-wide findings and caveats: A TCR beta motif made of fewer than ten highly homologous variants seemed typical of ankylosing spondylitis blood. Within peripheral blood, clones linked to disease were CD8+ and relatively rare. Reportedly, matched ankylosing spondylitis synovial fluid was significantly enriched for disease-linked clones.

The table lists this clonotype with a few counts. The antigen is unknown. One entry per CDR3 protein results from TCRdb running MiXCR on the 5' RACE reads. The table includes roughly 700,000 distinct CDR3 sequences, about 20% detected once. Sequencing input: blood, either unsorted or a sorted T cell fraction (not recorded which). The TCR sequence derives from a male donor with ankylosing spondylitis.

CDR3 sequence: CASSFSTGNGYTF. CDR3 in DNA: TGTGCCAGCAGTTTCTCGACAGGGAATGGCTACACCTTC. This chain uses TRBV12-3 or TRBV12-4 with TRBJ1-2; 7 bases align to TRBD1. The J segment lost 6 bases and the V segment lost 3 bases, leaving 4 bases of the junction unmatched. The CDR3 is 13 residues long.